One sample yielded the 26 T cell receptor beta chains listed below, sequenced in a study of CD8 T cells in ankylosing spondylitis. TCRdb passed the 5' RACE reads through MiXCR, listing each CDR3 protein once. This sample has some 240,000 distinct CDR3 sequences, with about 24% found just once. The sequencing input was blood, either unsorted or a sorted T cell fraction (not recorded which). These receptors were collected from a male donor with ankylosing spondylitis or in good health (not recorded which).

This clonotype was counted ten times or more. The chain joins TRBV7-8 to TRBJ2-5; 8 bases map to TRBD1. Trimming removed 5 bases from V and 5 bases from J; junction bases left unmatched: 10. Germline CDR1 reads SGHVS; CDR2 reads FQNEAQ. The CDR3 loop spans 15 amino acids. The DNA for the CDR3 is TGTGCCAGCAGCATCAGGACAGGGATGAGGGAGACCCAGTACTTC. Protein sequence: CASSIRTGMRETQYF.

The chain combines TRBV20-1 with TRBJ2-3; 8 positions agree with TRBD2. The CDR3 length is 15 residues. Germline CDR1 is DFQATT and CDR2 is SNEGSKA (reference sequence). J gave up 2 bases and V 3 bases, and 7 bases lay outside the gene matches. The CDR3 spells CSASKLAGITDTQYF. The CDR3 DNA is TGCAGTGCTAGTAAATTAGCGGGGATCACAGATACGCAGTATTTT.

This clonotype was observed once. V usage is TRBV3-1 and J usage is TRBJ2-7; D might be TRBD1 or TRBD2, each matching 5 bases. V was cut by 2 bases and J by 3 bases, with 11 bases left in between. The V gene's germline CDR1 is LGHDT and CDR2 YNNKEL (reference sequence). There are 14 residues in the CDR3. The DNA of the CDR3 is TGTGCCAGCAGCCAACAGGCAGGGAGCTACGAGCAGTACTTC. Protein product: CASSQQAGSYEQYF.

This clonotype was seen many times. V usage is TRBV3-1 and J usage is TRBJ1-1; D gene uncertain. The germline V and J ends were trimmed by 4 bases and 0 bases, with 9 bases remaining between them. CDR1 and CDR2 (germline): LGHDT, YNNKEL (reference sequence). The CDR3 has 14 amino acids. In DNA, the CDR3 is TGTGCCAGCAGCCCCCTGGGGATGAACACTGAAGCTTTCTTT. It translates to CASSPLGMNTEAFF.

In its sample, this clonotype was seen once. The chain joins TRBV10-3 to TRBJ2-5, with D uncertain. Germline CDR1 ENHRY, CDR2 SYGVKD. V lost 2 bases and J lost 4, with 8 bases in between. The CDR3 loop spans 13 amino acids. The CDR3 sequence: CAISENGVETQYF. CDR3 DNA sequence: TGTGCCATCAGTGAGAACGGTGTAGAGACCCAGTACTTC.

The chain carries TRBV20-1 and TRBJ2-1, with unresolved D. Germline CDR1 and CDR2: DFQATT and SNEGSKA (reference sequence). V lost 1 base, J lost 8 bases, and 6 bases lay in between. This CDR3 has 11 amino acids. The CDR3 region has the DNA TGCAGTGCTAGAGTTTGGGATGAGCAGTTCTTC. Its translation is CSARVWDEQFF.

This sequence joins TRBV20-1 and TRBJ2-5; 9 bases line up with TRBD2. V shed 3 bases, J shed 1 base, and the junction held 3 bases outside the gene matches. The CDR3 loop spans 14 amino acids. In germline, CDR1 is DFQATT, CDR2 SNEGSKA (reference sequence). CDR3 nucleotide sequence: TGCAGTGCTAGTGGTAGCGGGGGCCAAGAGACCCAGTACTTC. It is translated as CSASGSGGQETQYF.

The chain has TRBV24-1 and TRBJ2-5, with D possibly matching TRBD1 (6 bases). V was clipped by 6 bases and J by 4 bases, with 11 bases between them. CDR1 and CDR2 from the germline V gene are KGHDR and SFDVKD. The CDR3 has 13 amino acids. The CDR3: CATSPLGGETQYF. In DNA, the CDR3 is TGTGCCACCAGTCCCCTAGGGGGAGAGACCCAGTACTTC.

The rearrangement links TRBV29-1 to TRBJ2-5; D remains ambiguous. This CDR3 contains 12 residues. Germline V gives CDR1 SQVTM, CDR2 ANQGSEA. V gave up 3 bases and J gave up 4 bases, with 9 bases separating them. The CDR3 bases are TGCAGCGTTGATAAAAGCGCAGAGACCCAGTACTTC. Its protein product is CSVDKSAETQYF.

At least ten counts were recorded for this clonotype. The gene calls are TRBV5-1 and TRBJ2-5, with 7 bases that match TRBD1. This CDR3 has 13 residues. Trimming at V came to 3 bases and at J to 3 bases, leaving 2 bases not matched to a gene. Germline V gives CDR1 SGHRS, CDR2 YFSETQ. The CDR3 DNA reads as TGCGCCAGCAGCTCGGGACAGAAAGAGACCCAGTACTTC. It translates to CASSSGQKETQYF.

At least ten counts were recorded for this clonotype. CDR3 protein: CASSLSQGDEQYF. CDR3 DNA sequence: TGTGCCAGCAGTTTGTCTCAGGGCGACGAGCAGTACTTC. This chain links TRBV12-3 or TRBV12-4 with TRBJ2-7, with a possible D match to TRBD1 (5 bases). The CDR3 totals 13 residues. V was shortened by 3 bases and J by 5 bases, with 11 bases between the two germline ends.

The chain recombines TRBV28 with TRBJ2-3; the D is unclear. Germline CDR1 and CDR2: MDHEN and SYDVKM. V was cut by 7 bases and J by 2 bases, with 16 bases left in between. The CDR3 has 15 residues. The CDR3 nucleotides are TGTGCCAGCACCGCCAACCCAAGCGACACAGATACGCAGTATTTT. Its protein is CASTANPSDTDTQYF.

This clonotype occurred a few times. The chain carries TRBV5-8 and TRBJ2-1; no clear D. Germline values: CDR1 SGHTS, CDR2 YDEGEE. The CDR3 is 15 amino acids. Trimming left V 6 bases short and J 2 bases short, with 15 bases between. Written as DNA, the CDR3 is TGTGCCAGCACCTCTCCGGGTAATCCCTACAATGAGCAGTTCTTC. Its translation is CASTSPGNPYNEQFF.

This clonotype has at least ten counts. This sequence joins TRBV27 and TRBJ2-7; 10 positions agree with TRBD1. CDR1 and CDR2 from the germline V gene are MNHEY and SMNVEV (reference sequence). V shed 5 bases, J shed 6 bases, and the junction held 16 bases outside the gene matches. The CDR3 extends over 17 amino acids. This CDR3 is CASSPDRGSRIPGEQYF. CDR3 DNA: TGTGCCAGCAGTCCGGACAGGGGGTCGCGGATTCCTGGCGAGCAGTACTTC.

In its sample, this clonotype was seen many times. The rearrangement links TRBV28 to TRBJ2-1; 7 nucleotides align to TRBD2. Trimming took 5 bases from V and 4 from J; bases not matched to a gene: 8. Germline V gives CDR1 MDHEN, CDR2 SYDVKM. CDR3 length: 15 amino acids. CDR3 in amino acids: CASSPAPSGYNEQFF. DNA for the CDR3: TGTGCCAGCAGTCCTGCTCCTAGCGGATACAATGAGCAGTTCTTC. Using reference TRBV28 and TRBJ2-1 for the parts outside the CDR3, the full variable domain is DVKVTQSSRYLVKRTGEKVFLECVQDMDHENMFWYRQDPGLGLRLIYFSYDVKMKEKGDIPEGYSVSREKKERFSLILESASTNQTSMYLCASSPAPSGYNEQFFGPGTRLTVL.

The V and J genes are TRBV12-3 or TRBV12-4 and TRBJ2-7; 8 nucleotides match TRBD1. V shed 6 bases and J 2 bases; nucleotides not matched to a gene: 3. The CDR3 has 13 amino acids. The chain's CDR3 is CASRKQGAYEQYF. In DNA form, the CDR3 reads TGTGCCAGCAGAAAACAGGGGGCCTACGAGCAGTACTTC.

This clonotype was counted at least ten times. This chain connects TRBV12-3 or TRBV12-4 to TRBJ2-7; 11 bases map to TRBD1. There are 15 residues in the CDR3. The V segment lost 3 bases and the J segment 3 bases; nucleotides outside the gene matches: 4. The CDR3 loop reads CASSFGQGANYEQYF. In DNA form, the CDR3 reads TGTGCCAGCAGTTTTGGACAGGGGGCCAACTACGAGCAGTACTTC.

This clonotype was observed many times. The rearrangement joins TRBV6-1 to TRBJ1-1; D perhaps matches TRBD1 (5 bases). Germline CDR1 and CDR2: MNHNS and SASEGT. The CDR3 consists of 14 residues. Deletions cut 2 bases from V and 4 bases from J, with 11 bases between. The CDR3 DNA reads as TGTGCCAGCAGTGAATGGGGGGAGCTCACTGAAGCTTTCTTT. It specifies CASSEWGELTEAFF.

There are a few counts of this clonotype. V and J are TRBV20-1 and TRBJ2-3; D gene uncertain. The CDR3 is made up of 14 amino acids. Trimming stripped 3 bases from V and 0 bases from J, with 10 bases between. Germline V gives CDR1 DFQATT, CDR2 SNEGSKA (reference sequence). In DNA, the CDR3 is TGCAGTGCTAGGTTTCGGTTTAGCACAGATACGCAGTATTTT. Residues: CSARFRFSTDTQYF.

This chain connects TRBV30 to TRBJ2-7; 7 bases map to TRBD1. V dropped 0 bases and J dropped 3; count of bases not matched to a gene: 11. CDR3 length: 16 amino acids. Germline V gene lookup returns CDR1 GTSNPN and CDR2 SVGIG (reference sequence). The CDR3 protein is CAWSVGLGTDSYEQYF. The CDR3 region has the DNA TGTGCCTGGAGTGTCGGCCTTGGGACAGACAGCTACGAGCAGTACTTC. Looking up the rest from reference TRBV30 and TRBJ2-7 gives the full variable domain: SQTIHQWPATLVQPVGSPLSLECTVEGTSNPNLYWYRQAAGRGLQLLFYSVGIGQISSEVPQNLSASRPQDRQFILSSKKLLLSDSGFYLCAWSVGLGTDSYEQYFGPGTRLTVT.

This clonotype was picked up a small number of times. Relative to the germline gene, one junction end is altered; a read error may explain this. The chain uses TRBV20-1 and TRBJ2-3; TRBD2 is a possible D gene (7 bases). The CDR3 contains 15 residues. CDR1 and CDR2 (germline): DFQATT, SNEGSKA (reference sequence). Written as DNA, the CDR3 is TGCAGTGCCAGAGACGGGGGGCGAGGCACAGATACGCAGTATTTT. This codes for CSARDGGRGTDTQYF.

The chain links TRBV11-2 to TRBJ2-7; TRBD1 matches 9 bases. The CDR3 is made up of 15 amino acids. Germline assignment: CDR1 SGHAT and CDR2 FQNNGV. V lost 3 bases and J lost 3; bases outside the gene matches: 6. CDR3 sequence: CASSFTPDRGYEQYF. The CDR3 coding sequence is TGTGCCAGCAGCTTCACCCCGGACAGGGGCTACGAGCAGTACTTC.

This clonotype has ten or more counts. In DNA, the CDR3 is TGCGCCAGCAGCTTCGTAGCGGGGGGTGTTAGAGAGACCCAGTACTTC. Protein: CASSFVAGGVRETQYF. This chain connects TRBV5-1 to TRBJ2-5; the match to TRBD2 covers 10 bases. The CDR3 covers 16 residues. With 2 bases clipped from V and 4 bases from J, the junction kept 8 bases outside the gene matches. Germline CDR1 SGHRS, CDR2 YFSETQ.

About this clonotype itself: This sequence may be a read error, since a much larger clone differs from it by one base. The CDR3 spells CASSFGLAGKNEQFF. In DNA form, the CDR3 reads TGTGCCAGCAGTTTCGGGCTAGCGGGGAAAAATGAGCAGTTCTTC. The V gene is TRBV28, the J gene TRBJ2-1, with 9 bases lining up with TRBD2. Trimming cost V 3 bases and J 7 bases; bases outside gene matches: 7. The CDR3 has 15 residues. The germline gives CDR1 MDHEN, CDR2 SYDVKM. The complete variable domain, with remaining parts taken from reference TRBV28 and TRBJ2-1, reads DVKVTQSSRYLVKRTGEKVFLECVQDMDHENMFWYRQDPGLGLRLIYFSYDVKMKEKGDIPEGYSVSREKKERFSLILESASTNQTSMYLCASSFGLAGKNEQFFGPGTRLTVL.

This clonotype was counted at least ten times. J is TRBJ1-1 and V is TRBV3-1; the D gene is possibly TRBD1 (6 bases). The germline V gene encodes CDR1 LGHDT and CDR2 YNNKEL (reference sequence). With 3 bases removed from V and 6 bases from J, the gap between germline ends came to 11 bases. The CDR3 covers 13 residues. CDR3 bases: TGTGCCAGCAGCCACCCAGGGGCGGCTGAAGCTTTCTTT. It is translated as CASSHPGAAEAFF.

V usage is TRBV6-1 and J usage is TRBJ2-7, with a possible D match to TRBD1 (5 bases). There are 13 residues in the CDR3. Trimming removed 7 bases at V and 6 bases at J, with 16 bases between. Germline V gene lookup returns CDR1 MNHNS and CDR2 SASEGT. CDR3 sequence: CASTIGAGLEQYF. The CDR3 DNA follows: TGTGCCAGCACCATCGGAGCAGGGCTCGAGCAGTACTTC.